This is a list of T cell receptor beta chains from one sample in a study of Ad26.COV2.S vaccination and SARS-CoV-2 variants. The protocol was immunoSEQ multiplex PCR, while the TCRdb copy is restricted to in-frame clones and leaves out a portion. The sample records around 250,000 clones, about 90% being singletons. The specimen comprised peripheral blood, sampled in a trial of Ad26.COV2.S vaccine versus placebo. Source of these receptors: a person aged 18-60 years who received the Ad26.COV2.S COVID-19 vaccine or a placebo. Each CDR3 is given with its conserved first and last residue. Each record gives: clone size, V gene, J gene, D gene, CDR3 protein, CDR3 DNA. D genes are given only for firm matches. Clone size is shown for a subset of rows, as once, few, many or a class of expanded clone.

>once|TRBV18|TRBJ1-5|.
CASSPPGQSNQPQHF
TGTGCCAGCTCACCACCAGGACAGAGCAATCAGCCCCAGCATTTT
>.|TRBV5-1|TRBJ2-1|TRBD2
CASSLIAGGPSEQFF
TGCGCCAGCAGCCTAATAGCGGGAGGGCCAAGTGAGCAGTTCTTC
>.|TRBV27|TRBJ2-1|TRBD1
CASSLGQGRNEQFF
TGTGCCAGCAGCTTGGGACAGGGAAGGAATGAGCAGTTCTTC
>.|TRBV5-8|TRBJ2-2|TRBD1
CASSLGTGWNTGELFF
TGTGCCAGCAGCTTGGGGACAGGCTGGAACACCGGGGAGCTGTTTTTT
>.|TRBV27|TRBJ1-1|TRBD1
CASSRAGTGKTEAFF
TGTGCCAGCAGTAGAGCCGGGACAGGGAAGACTGAAGCTTTCTTT
>.|TRBV19|TRBJ2-3|TRBD2
CASSRPSGRVVTDTQYF
TGTGCCAGTAGTCGTCCTAGCGGGAGGGTTGTCACAGATACGCAGTATTTT
>once|TRBV6-4|TRBJ1-6|.
CASSPEINSPLHF
TGTGCCAGCAGTCCGGAGATAAATTCACCCCTCCACTTT
>.|TRBV7-2|TRBJ2-5|TRBD1
CASSLNTGGGETQYF
TGTGCCAGCAGCTTAAACACAGGGGGCGGAGAGACCCAGTACTTC
>.|TRBV9|TRBJ2-1|.
CASSPGGGSSYNEQFF
TGTGCCAGCAGCCCCGGGGGCGGAAGCTCCTACAATGAGCAGTTCTTC
>.|TRBV12-3/TRBV12-4|TRBJ2-5|.
CASSLGAAKTQYF
TGTGCCAGCAGTTTAGGGGCGGCAAAGACCCAGTACTTC
>.|TRBV12-5|TRBJ1-2|.
CASGLVSGYHYGYTF
TGTGCTAGTGGTTTGGTATCCGGATATCACTATGGCTACACCTTC
>.|TRBV2|TRBJ1-3|.
CASSEQGSGSGNTIYF
TGTGCCAGCAGTGAACAAGGGAGCGGGTCTGGAAACACCATATATTTT
>.|TRBV7-9|TRBJ1-1|.
CASSLVRGGKNTEAFF
TGTGCCAGCAGCTTAGTTCGAGGCGGCAAGAACACTGAAGCTTTCTTT
>.|TRBV20-1|TRBJ1-5|TRBD1
CSASWTGGRVGNQPQHF
TGCAGTGCTAGTTGGACAGGGGGTCGGGTAGGCAATCAGCCCCAGCATTTT
>.|TRBV10-3|TRBJ1-5|.
CAISPDGGHQPQHF
TGTGCCATCAGCCCGGACGGTGGGCATCAGCCCCAGCATTTT
>.|TRBV7-6|TRBJ2-3|TRBD2
CASSRLAGFTDTQYF
TGTGCCAGCAGCCGACTAGCGGGCTTCACAGATACGCAGTATTTT
>.|TRBV24-1|TRBJ2-1|.
CATSGNPGRNEQFF
TGTGCCACCAGTGGGAACCCGGGGCGGAATGAGCAGTTCTTC
>.|TRBV6-6|TRBJ2-7|.
CASSYAQGPTYEQYF
TGTGCCAGCAGTTACGCGCAGGGACCTACCTACGAGCAGTACTTC
>.|TRBV5-6|TRBJ1-3|TRBD1
CASRDRGLGNTIYF
TGTGCCAGCAGAGACAGGGGGCTTGGAAACACCATATATTTT
>.|TRBV6-2/TRBV6-3|TRBJ1-1|.
CASSYSNLQVNTEAFF
TGTGCCAGCAGTTACTCGAATCTCCAGGTGAACACTGAAGCTTTCTTT
>.|TRBV14|TRBJ2-7|TRBD1
CASSQAGQGAGYEQYF
TGTGCCAGCAGCCAAGCGGGACAGGGTGCAGGGTACGAGCAGTACTTC
>.|TRBV12-5|TRBJ2-1|.
CASGSITETHRDLWGEQFF
TGTGCTAGTGGTTCAATAACAGAAACTCACCGGGACCTCTGGGGTGAGCAGTTCTTC
>.|TRBV5-1|TRBJ2-3|.
CASSQNTDTQYF
TGCGCCAGCAGCCAAAATACAGATACGCAGTATTTT
>.|TRBV10-1|TRBJ2-7|.
CASSQRIGGEQYF
TGCGCCAGCAGTCAACGGATCGGCGGGGAGCAGTACTTC
>.|TRBV2|TRBJ2-5|TRBD2
CASKLEHLGGETQYF
TGTGCCAGCAAATTGGAGCATCTGGGGGGGGAGACCCAGTACTTC
>.|TRBV18|TRBJ2-3|.
CASFAGSTDTQYF
TGTGCCAGCTTCGCTGGGTCCACAGATACGCAGTATTTT
>.|TRBV2|TRBJ2-7|.
CASSASHGTYEQYF
TGTGCCAGCAGTGCCTCCCACGGGACCTACGAGCAGTACTTC
>.|TRBV6-5|TRBJ1-1|TRBD1
CASRPEDRGFTEAFF
TGTGCCAGCAGGCCGGAAGACAGGGGATTCACTGAAGCTTTCTTT
>.|TRBV28|TRBJ1-3|.
CASGRGGYSGNTIYF
TGTGCCAGCGGCAGGGGAGGGTATTCTGGAAACACCATATATTTT
>.|TRBV7-2|TRBJ2-5|TRBD2
CASSLAGTSGETQYF
TGTGCCAGCAGCTTAGCGGGGACTAGTGGCGAGACCCAGTACTTC
>.|TRBV5-1|TRBJ2-2|TRBD1
CASSLDRGNTGELFF
TGCGCCAGCAGCTTGGACAGGGGGAACACCGGGGAGCTGTTTTTT
>.|TRBV30|TRBJ2-5|.
CAWRTEETQYF
TGTGCCTGGAGAACGGAAGAGACCCAGTACTTC
>.|TRBV5-1|TRBJ2-1|TRBD2
CASSQGLVGNEQFF
TGCGCCAGCAGCCAAGGACTAGTGGGTAATGAGCAGTTCTTC
>.|TRBV24-1|TRBJ2-2|.
CATSPDSYTGELFF
TGTGCCACCAGCCCGGACAGTTACACCGGGGAGCTGTTTTTT
>once|TRBV6-1|TRBJ1-2|TRBD1
CASSARKTTGVHYGYTF
TGTGCCAGCAGTGCCCGAAAAACGACAGGGGTGCACTATGGCTACACCTTC
>.|TRBV5-1|TRBJ1-3|.
CASSLRGPNSGNTIYF
TGCGCCAGCAGCTTAAGGGGACCGAACTCTGGAAACACCATATATTTT
>.|TRBV9|TRBJ1-1|.
CASSVFEGVKNTEAFF
TGTGCCAGCAGCGTATTTGAGGGGGTAAAGAACACTGAAGCTTTCTTT
>few|TRBV2|TRBJ2-2|.
CASRAISSTGELFF
TGTGCCAGCAGAGCAATCAGTAGCACCGGGGAGCTGTTTTTT
>few|TRBV5-8|TRBJ1-5|.
CASSSPNQPQHF
TGTGCCAGCAGCTCCCCTAATCAGCCCCAGCATTTT
>.|TRBV5-8|TRBJ2-5|.
CASSLAVLVGPQETQYF
TGTGCCAGCAGCTTGGCCGTTTTAGTGGGACCCCAAGAGACCCAGTACTTC
>.|TRBV4-3|TRBJ2-2|TRBD2
CASRVGLAGGPTGELFF
TGCGCCAGCAGGGTCGGACTAGCGGGGGGGCCCACCGGGGAGCTGTTTTTT
>.|TRBV7-2|TRBJ2-5|TRBD1
CASSQDRGETQYF
TGTGCCAGCAGCCAGGACAGGGGGGAGACCCAGTACTTC